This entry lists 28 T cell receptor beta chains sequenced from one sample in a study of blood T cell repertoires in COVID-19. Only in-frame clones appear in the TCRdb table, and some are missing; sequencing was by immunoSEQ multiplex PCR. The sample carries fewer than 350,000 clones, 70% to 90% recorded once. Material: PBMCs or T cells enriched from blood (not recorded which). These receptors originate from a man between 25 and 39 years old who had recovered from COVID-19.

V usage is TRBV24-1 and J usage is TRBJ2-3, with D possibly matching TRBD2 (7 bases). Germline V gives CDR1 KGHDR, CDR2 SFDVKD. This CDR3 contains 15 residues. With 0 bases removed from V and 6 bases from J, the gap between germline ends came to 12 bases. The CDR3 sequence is CATSDLGGAGDTQYF. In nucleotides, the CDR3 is TGTGCCACCAGTGATTTGGGGGGGGCCGGGGATACGCAGTATTTT.

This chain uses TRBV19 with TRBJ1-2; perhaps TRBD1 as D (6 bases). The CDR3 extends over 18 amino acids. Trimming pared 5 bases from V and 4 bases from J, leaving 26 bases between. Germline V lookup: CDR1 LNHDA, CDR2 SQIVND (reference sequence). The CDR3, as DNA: TGTGCCAGTAGTGTGCCACAGGGTGATGTATTCGCGGCCTATGGCTACACCTTC. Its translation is CASSVPQGDVFAAYGYTF.

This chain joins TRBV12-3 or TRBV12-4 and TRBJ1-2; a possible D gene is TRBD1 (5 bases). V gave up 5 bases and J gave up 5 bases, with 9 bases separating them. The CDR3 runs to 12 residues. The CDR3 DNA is TGTGCCAGCAGTCTCGACAGATATGGCTACACCTTC. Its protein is CASSLDRYGYTF.

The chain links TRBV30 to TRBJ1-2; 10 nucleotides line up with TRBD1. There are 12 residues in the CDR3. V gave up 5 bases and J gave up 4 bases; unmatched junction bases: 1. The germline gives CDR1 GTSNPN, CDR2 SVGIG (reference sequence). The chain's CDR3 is CAWWTGGYGYTF. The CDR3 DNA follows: TGTGCCTGGTGGACAGGGGGCTATGGCTACACCTTC.

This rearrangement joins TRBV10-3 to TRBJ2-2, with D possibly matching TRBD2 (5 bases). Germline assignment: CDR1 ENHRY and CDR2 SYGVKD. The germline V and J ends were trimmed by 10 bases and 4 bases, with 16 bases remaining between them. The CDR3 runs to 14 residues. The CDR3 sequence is CATNREGATGELFF. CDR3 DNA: TGTGCCACCAACCGAGAGGGAGCCACCGGGGAGCTGTTTTTT.

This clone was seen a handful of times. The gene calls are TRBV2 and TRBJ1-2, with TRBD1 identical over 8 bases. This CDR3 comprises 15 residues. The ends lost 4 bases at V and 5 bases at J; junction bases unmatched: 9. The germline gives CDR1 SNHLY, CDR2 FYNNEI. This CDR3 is CASSVNPGGVYGYTF. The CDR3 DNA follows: TGTGCCAGCAGTGTTAATCCAGGGGGCGTTTATGGCTACACCTTC.

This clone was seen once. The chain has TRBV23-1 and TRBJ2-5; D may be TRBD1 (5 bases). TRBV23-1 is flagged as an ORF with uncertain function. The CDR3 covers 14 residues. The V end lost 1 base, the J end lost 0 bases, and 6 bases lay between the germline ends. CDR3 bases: TGCGCCAGCAGTCAATACAGGTACCAAGAGACCCAGTACTTC. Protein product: CASSQYRYQETQYF.

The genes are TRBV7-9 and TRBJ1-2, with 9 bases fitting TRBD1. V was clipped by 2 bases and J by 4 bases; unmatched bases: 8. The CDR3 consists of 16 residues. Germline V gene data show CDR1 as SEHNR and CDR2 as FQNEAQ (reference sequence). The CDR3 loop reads CASSLSSGQGIYGYTF. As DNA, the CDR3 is TGTGCCAGCAGCTTAAGTTCGGGACAGGGTATCTATGGCTACACCTTC.

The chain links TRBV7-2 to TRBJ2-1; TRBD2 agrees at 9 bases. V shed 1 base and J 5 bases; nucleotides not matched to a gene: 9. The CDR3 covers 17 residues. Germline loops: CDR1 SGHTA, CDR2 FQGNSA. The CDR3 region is CASSLVGSGGTDNEQFF. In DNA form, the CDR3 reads TGTGCCAGCAGCTTAGTAGGAAGCGGGGGGACCGACAATGAGCAGTTCTTC.

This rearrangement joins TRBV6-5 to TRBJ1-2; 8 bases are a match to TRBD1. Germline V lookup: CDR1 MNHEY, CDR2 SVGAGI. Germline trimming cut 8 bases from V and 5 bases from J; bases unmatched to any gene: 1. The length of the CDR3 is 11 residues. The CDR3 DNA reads TGTGCCAGCCAGGGGGCTTATGGCTACACCTTC. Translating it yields CASQGAYGYTF.

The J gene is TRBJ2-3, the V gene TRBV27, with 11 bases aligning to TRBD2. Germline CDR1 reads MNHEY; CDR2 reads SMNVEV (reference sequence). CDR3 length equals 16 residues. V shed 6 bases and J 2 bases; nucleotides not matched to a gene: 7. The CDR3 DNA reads TGTGCCAGCAGCCCCCTAGCGGGGGGCTACACAGATACGCAGTATTTT. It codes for CASSPLAGGYTDTQYF.

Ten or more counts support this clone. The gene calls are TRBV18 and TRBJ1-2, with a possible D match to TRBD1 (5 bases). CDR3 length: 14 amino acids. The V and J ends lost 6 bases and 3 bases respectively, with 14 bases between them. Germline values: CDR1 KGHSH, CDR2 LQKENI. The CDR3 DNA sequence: TGTGCCAGCTCGCCCGCCGGCAGGGACTATGGCTACACCTTC. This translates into CASSPAGRDYGYTF. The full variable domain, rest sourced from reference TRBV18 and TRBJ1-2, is NAGVMQNPRHLVRRRGQEARLRCSPMKGHSHVYWYRQLPEEGLKFMVYLQKENIIDESGMPKERFSAEFPKEGPSILRIQQVVRGDSAAYFCASSPAGRDYGYTFGSGTRLTVV.

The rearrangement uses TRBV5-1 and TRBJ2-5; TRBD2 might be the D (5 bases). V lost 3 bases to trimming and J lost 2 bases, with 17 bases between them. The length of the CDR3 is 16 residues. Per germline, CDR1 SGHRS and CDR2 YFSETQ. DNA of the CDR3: TGCGCCAGCAGCTCCCTGAAAGCCGGGATGCAAGAGACCCAGTACTTC. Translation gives CASSSLKAGMQETQYF.

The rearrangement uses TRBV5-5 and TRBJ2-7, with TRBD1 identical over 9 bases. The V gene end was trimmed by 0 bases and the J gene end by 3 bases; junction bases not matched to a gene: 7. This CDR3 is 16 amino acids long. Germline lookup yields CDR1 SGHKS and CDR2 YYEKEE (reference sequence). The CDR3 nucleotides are TGTGCCAGCAGCTTGGGGTCCGGGACAGGGATCTACGAGCAGTACTTC. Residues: CASSLGSGTGIYEQYF.

The DNA of the CDR3 is TGCGCCAGCAGCGATAGCGGGGGGGCAGTGGAGCAGTTCTTC. This sequence encodes CASSDSGGAVEQFF. The J gene is TRBJ2-1, the V gene TRBV5-1, with 11 positions matching TRBD2. The CDR3 has 14 amino acids. Germline CDR1 and CDR2: SGHRS and YFSETQ. Germline trimming cut 4 bases from V and 10 bases from J; bases unmatched to any gene: 7.

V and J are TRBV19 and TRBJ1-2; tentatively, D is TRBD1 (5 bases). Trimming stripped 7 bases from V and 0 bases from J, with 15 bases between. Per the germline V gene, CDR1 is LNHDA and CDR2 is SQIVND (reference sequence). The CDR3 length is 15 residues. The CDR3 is CASTNLTASNYGYTF. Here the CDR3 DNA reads TGTGCCAGTACTAATCTGACAGCCTCTAACTATGGCTACACCTTC.

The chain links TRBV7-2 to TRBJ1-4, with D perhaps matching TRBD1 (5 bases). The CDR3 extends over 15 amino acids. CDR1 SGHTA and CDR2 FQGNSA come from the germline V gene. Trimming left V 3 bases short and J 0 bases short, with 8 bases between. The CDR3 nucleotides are TGTGCCAGCAGCTTCGCGGGGGCAACTAATGAAAAACTGTTTTTT. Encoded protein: CASSFAGATNEKLFF.

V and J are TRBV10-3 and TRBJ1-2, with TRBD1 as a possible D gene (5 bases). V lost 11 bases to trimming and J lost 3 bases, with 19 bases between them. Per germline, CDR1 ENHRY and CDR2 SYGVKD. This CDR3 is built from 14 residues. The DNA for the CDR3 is TGTGCCCTCTCCGCCGACAGATTTGACTATGGCTACACCTTC. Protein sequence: CALSADRFDYGYTF.

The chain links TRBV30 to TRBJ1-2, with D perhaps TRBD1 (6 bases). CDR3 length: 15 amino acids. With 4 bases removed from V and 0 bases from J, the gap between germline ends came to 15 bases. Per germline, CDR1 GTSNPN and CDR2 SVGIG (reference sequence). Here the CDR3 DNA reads TGTGCCTGGACCGGGGAGGGGGGGCCTAACTATGGCTACACCTTC. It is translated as CAWTGEGGPNYGYTF.

This CDR3 is CAWSVQPAGGPYEQYF. The CDR3, as DNA: TGTGCCTGGAGTGTACAACCGGCAGGGGGCCCATACGAGCAGTACTTC. This chain links TRBV30 with TRBJ2-7; TRBD1 matches 8 bases. The germline V gene has CDR1 GTSNPN and CDR2 SVGIG (reference sequence). The CDR3 is made up of 16 amino acids. V was pared by 0 bases and J by 4 bases, with 11 bases of the junction left unmatched.

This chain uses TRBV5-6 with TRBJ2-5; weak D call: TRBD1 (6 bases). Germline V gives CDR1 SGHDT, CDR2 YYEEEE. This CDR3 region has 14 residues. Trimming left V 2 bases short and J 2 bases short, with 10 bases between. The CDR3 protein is CASSFFQGQETQYF. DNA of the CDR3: TGTGCCAGCAGCTTTTTCCAGGGGCAAGAGACCCAGTACTTC. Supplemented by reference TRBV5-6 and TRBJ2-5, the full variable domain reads DAGVTQSPTHLIKTRGQQVTLRCSPKSGHDTVSWYQQALGQGPQFIFQYYEEEERQRGNFPDRFSGHQFPNYSSELNVNALLLGDSALYLCASSFFQGQETQYFGPGTRLLVL.

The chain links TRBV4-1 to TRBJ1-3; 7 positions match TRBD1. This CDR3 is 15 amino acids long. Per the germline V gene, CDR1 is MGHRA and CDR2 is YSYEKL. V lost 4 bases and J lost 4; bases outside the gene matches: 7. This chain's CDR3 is CASSPDGTEGNTIYF. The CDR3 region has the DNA TGCGCCAGCAGCCCGGACGGGACAGAAGGAAACACCATATATTTT.

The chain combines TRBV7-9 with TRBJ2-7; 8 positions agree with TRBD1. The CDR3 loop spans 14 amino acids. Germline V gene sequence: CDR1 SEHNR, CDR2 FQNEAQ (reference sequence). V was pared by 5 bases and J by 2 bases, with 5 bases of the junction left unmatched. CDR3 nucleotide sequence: TGTGCCAGCAGCCTGCCACAGGGGGCCTACGAGCAGTACTTC. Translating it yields CASSLPQGAYEQYF.

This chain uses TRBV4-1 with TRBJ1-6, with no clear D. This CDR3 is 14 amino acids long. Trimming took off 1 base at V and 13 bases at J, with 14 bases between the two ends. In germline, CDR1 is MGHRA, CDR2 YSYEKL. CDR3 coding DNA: TGCGCCAGCAGCCAAGCCCCGCGAGGTTCCCCCCTCCACTTT. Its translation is CASSQAPRGSPLHF.

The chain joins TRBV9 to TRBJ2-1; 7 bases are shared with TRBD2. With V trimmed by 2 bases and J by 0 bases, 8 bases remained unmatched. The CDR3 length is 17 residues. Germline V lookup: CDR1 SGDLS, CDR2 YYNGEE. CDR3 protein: CASSVGTGGFSYNEQFF. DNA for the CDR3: TGTGCCAGCAGCGTTGGGACGGGGGGATTCTCCTACAATGAGCAGTTCTTC.

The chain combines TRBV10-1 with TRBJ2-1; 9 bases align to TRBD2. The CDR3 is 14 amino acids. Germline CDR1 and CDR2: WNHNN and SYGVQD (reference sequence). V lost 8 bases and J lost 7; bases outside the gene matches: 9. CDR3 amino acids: CASGGRGGVNEQFF. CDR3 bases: TGCGCCAGCGGGGGCCGCGGGGGGGTGAATGAGCAGTTCTTC.

The DNA of the CDR3 is TGTGCCATCAGTGAAGGAGCCCGGGAGACCCAGTACTTC. It yields the protein CAISEGARETQYF. V gene TRBV10-3 combines with J gene TRBJ2-5; D gene uncertain. This CDR3 is 13 amino acids long. Between the trimmed V and J ends, which lost 3 bases and 5 bases, there was a span of 10 bases. The germline V gene encodes CDR1 ENHRY and CDR2 SYGVKD.

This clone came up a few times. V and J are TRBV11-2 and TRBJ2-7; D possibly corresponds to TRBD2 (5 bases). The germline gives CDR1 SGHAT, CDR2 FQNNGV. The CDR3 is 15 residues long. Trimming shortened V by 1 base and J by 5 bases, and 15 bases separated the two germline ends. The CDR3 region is CASSLGLASRNEQYF. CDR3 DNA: TGTGCCAGCAGCTTAGGGCTAGCTTCAAGGAACGAGCAGTACTTC.